This T cell receptor (beta chain) was recovered during a study of vaccination effects on CD4 cells after COVID-19. This clone was recorded once. The target antigen is unknown. The data were produced by immunoSEQ multiplex PCR, yet TCRdb's version contains in-frame clones alone and is incomplete. The sample records about 38,000 clones, around 68% being singletons. Study results and caveats: Missing from the study were early post-infection timepoints, and its convalescent patients were few.

This CDR3 has 15 residues. CDR1 and CDR2 (germline): SNHLY, FYNNEI. Trimming removed 1 base at V and 4 bases at J, with 13 bases between. ViraFEST expansion of antigen-specific CD4+ T cells with viral peptide pools preceded sequencing. Isolation of CD4+ T cells took place after less than 12 days of culture. Testing of the vaccine recipients showed negative nucleocapsid antibodies and no prior SARS-CoV-2 infection. Researchers reported culturing over 1.5 million PBMC in each well, adding approximately 10 IU/ml IL-2 and about 9.5 ug/ml peptides. Sequenced material: CD4+ T cells from PBMCs cultured with SARS-CoV-2 spike peptides, taken before COVID-19 vaccination. The receptor's source is a human donor who received a COVID-19 vaccine. V usage is TRBV2 and J usage is TRBJ1-2; no clear D. CDR3 sequence: CASSEESAEIYGYTF. The CDR3 nucleotides are TGTGCCAGCAGTGAAGAGTCTGCGGAGATCTATGGCTACACCTTC.